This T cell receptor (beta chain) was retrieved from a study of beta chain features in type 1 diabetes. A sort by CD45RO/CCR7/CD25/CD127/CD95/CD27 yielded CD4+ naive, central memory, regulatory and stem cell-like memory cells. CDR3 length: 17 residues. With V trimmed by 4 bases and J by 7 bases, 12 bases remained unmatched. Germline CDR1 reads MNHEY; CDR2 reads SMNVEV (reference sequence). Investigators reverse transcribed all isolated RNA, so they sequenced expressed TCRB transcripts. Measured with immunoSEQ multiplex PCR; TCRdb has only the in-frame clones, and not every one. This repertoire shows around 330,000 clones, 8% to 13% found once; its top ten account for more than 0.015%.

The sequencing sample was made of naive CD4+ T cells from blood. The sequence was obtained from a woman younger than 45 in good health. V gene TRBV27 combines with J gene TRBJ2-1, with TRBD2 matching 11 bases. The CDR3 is CASSSLSGRAMGNEQFF. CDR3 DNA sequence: TGTGCCAGCAGTTCACTTAGCGGGAGGGCCATGGGGAATGAGCAGTTCTTC.